The T cell receptor beta chain under discussion was sequenced for a study of neoadjuvant nivolumab and ipilimumab in lung cancer (TCRdb year 2020). Regarding the research as a whole: Nivolumab was given at 3 mg/kg intravenously on days 1, 15 and 29, and the combination arm added ipilimumab 1 mg/kg on day 1 only. The primary endpoint of the trial was the rate of major pathologic response (MPR) in the intention-to-treat population of each study arm. In the trial, 44 patients with operable NSCLC were treated, of whom some 23 were randomized to nivolumab monotherapy and around 20 to nivolumab plus ipilimumab. TCR repertoires were compared between pretherapy (baseline) peripheral blood and tumors resected at surgery after neoadjuvant immune checkpoint blockade. Matched pretherapy and resected tumor pairs were analyzed from seven patients, of whom four had been treated with nivolumab and three with nivolumab plus ipilimumab.

Libraries were prepared through the immunoSEQ multiplex PCR assay. The source study handled its data this way. Repertoires were summarized in terms of richness and clonality, and significantly expanded and contracted clones between pre- and post-therapy samples were identified. In its TCRdb copy, this immuneACCESS table keeps in-frame sequences only and misses some clones. Where compared with another copy, unresolved V genes explain less than half of these, and the others have no known cause. That table gives V, J and clone size, and the DNA gave D and trimming. In this sample the table shows 15,000 to 20,000 clones, over 80% of which occur a single time. The ten largest clones take up 2.1% of the sample. This specimen's time point label, interpreted: pretherapy, before neoadjuvant immune checkpoint inhibitors. Samples were obtained from the phase 2 randomized NEOSTAR trial, in which neoadjuvant nivolumab or nivolumab plus ipilimumab followed by surgery was tested in operable NSCLC.

Trimmed from V: 0 bases; trimmed from J: 2 bases; junction bases lacking a gene match: 2. In the germline V gene, CDR1 corresponds to SGHRS and CDR2 to YFSETQ. Counted from cysteine to phenylalanine, this CDR3 has 16 amino acids. The entry retains the CDR3 DNA only, 48 bases that are in frame from base 1. Overall study results and their limits: No significant correlation was found between TCR clonality and pathologic tumor regression, and only one major-pathologic-response sample was available for the clonality analysis. TCR sequencing was performed in a small number of samples. From pretherapy to surgery, increases in tumor T-cell richness and clonality were observed in three of three dual-therapy tumors but in only two of four nivolumab-treated tumors. Compared with tumor-adjacent uninvolved lung, resected tumors had greater TCR richness and clonality, and increases showed up in more of the dual-therapy-treated tumors. A positive correlation was observed between pretherapy blood TCR richness and richness in tumors resected after neoadjuvant therapy (Spearman R of about 0.82).

With respect to this clone: This receptor's antigen is unknown. The sample holds no much larger clone one base away, and base qualities are not on file.

The chain uses TRBV5-1 and TRBJ2-1, with TRBD2 identical over 10 junction bases. The TCR was taken from an adult with non-small cell lung cancer. Sample: peripheral blood, taken before neoadjuvant nivolumab, alone or with ipilimumab. The CDR3 region: CASSLDLAGAYNEQFF. Here is the DNA: TGCGCCAGCAGCTTGGATCTAGCGGGAGCCTACAATGAGCAGTTCTTC.